This T cell receptor (beta chain) was identified during a study of blood T cells in healthy people across ages (dated by TCRdb to about 2015). Regarding the research as a whole: In model experiments, roughly one uniquely barcoded TCR beta cDNA molecule per two T cells was captured by template switching. The study measured age-related changes in TCR beta repertoire diversity using deep sequencing normalized with unique cDNA molecular identifiers. Using the same blood draw, the study looked at two additional independent replicas of 1 million unique cDNA reads for two donors, one aged 18 to 30 and the other aged 80 or older. The donors were split into four age groups: young (average 16 years), middle-aged (around 37), aged (approximately 60) and long-lived (approximately 80). Overall study results and their limits: Compared with the aged group, the long-lived group had more naive CD4+ T cells, fewer expanded clones and increased TCR diversity, suggesting age selection. Because donor CMV infection status was unknown, age-related changes in expanded clonotypes were potentially confounded. Total diversity estimates from one million sequenced T cells were considered lower bounds and underestimates. Conclusive comparison of naive and antigen-experienced compartments was prevented by the profiling of bulk unsorted PBMCs. A strong correlation was found between observed TCR beta diversity and the percentage of naive T cells measured by flow cytometry. As age increased, observed TCR beta diversity per million T cells dropped in a roughly linear way, and a significant reduction was already evident by age roughly 36.

The germline V gene specifies SGDLS as CDR1 and YYNGEE as CDR2. Cut back by 3 bases and 0 bases, the V and J ends lie 10 bases apart. The CDR3 has 15 amino acids, counting the end cysteine and phenylalanine. Only the CDR3 region is kept as DNA, spanning 45 bases read in frame from base 1. A note on this clonotype: It lacks a known antigen. No base quality values were provided; no much bigger clone lies one nucleotide off.

Systemically healthy Caucasian individuals from Russia, 39 in total and aged about 6 to 100 years, were included as donors. About 10 milliliters of peripheral blood were collected from each donor into EDTA-treated Vacutainer tubes. PBMCs were isolated by Ficoll-Paque density-gradient centrifugation, with at least 7 million obtained per sample. Trizol reagent was used to extract total RNA from PBMCs, with at least 6 micrograms per sample. For every donor, flow cytometry on a PBMC aliquot measured the percentage of naive CD45RAhigh/CD27high T cells. Preparation of the library involved 5' RACE. Sequencing instrument: Illumina HiSeq 2500. A second PCR of about 7 to 12 cycles was run with a J-beta primer mix and a sample-barcoded 5' primer. A template-switch 5' adaptor carrying 12 random nucleotides introduced a unique molecular identifier onto each TCR beta cDNA molecule. Each sample yielded at least 3 million CDR3-containing paired-end reads. All of the RNA was converted into first-strand cDNA using the Mint cDNA synthesis kit, with a TRBC-specific oligonucleotide serving as the primer. Following uracil-DNA glycosylase treatment, a first 18-cycle PCR with universal primers M1SS and BC2_uni_R was performed on all cDNA. The authors processed their data as follows. Each sample was normalized by randomly selecting 1 million high-quality reads, each carrying a distinct molecular identifier. Instead of being binned into consensus sequences, reads that shared molecular identifiers were thrown out. MiTCR, set to a Q25 quality threshold and the strictest error-elimination algorithm, was used for CDR3 identification, clonotype clustering and error correction. Lower-bound total TCR beta diversity was estimated with a nonparametric unseen species model using Euler transformation. TCRdb applied fastp at Q25 and MiXCR to the public reads, then kept only in-frame beta chains. Records with the same CDR3 protein are collapsed into one entry carrying the most frequent genes and DNA. These V and J calls are TCRdb output, not the study's own analysis. The sample table contains more than 500,000 distinct CDR3 sequences; only one count was recorded for about 28% of them. The ten most abundant clones make up approximately 3.3% of the sample.

These data also featured in a second study, about T cells of mothers and their children. The second paper states: The donors were nine systemically healthy Caucasian individuals, made up of three mothers and their six children. cDNA synthesis used all of the extracted RNA, with 1.5 ug of RNA in each 15 ul reaction. In the second PCR, sample barcodes and 2-4 random nucleotides were introduced via the M1S primer. Each mother yielded over 9.5 million TCR beta CDR3 reads and each child 2.5 million to 3 million reads. Thymic selection shapes the output of TCR recombination in a similar way in related and unrelated pairs, and inherited differences have a minor effect. Normalized repertoire overlap was always found to be slightly, but never significantly, higher in related mother-child pairs than in unrelated mother-child pairs. Persistent microchimeric T cell clones were not detected, at a sensitivity of 95 to 100 clones per million clonotypes. In the study, deep NGS was used to compare the TCR beta repertoires of mothers and children, and features distinguishing related mother-child pairs from unrelated individuals were sought. The mean age was approximately 41 +/- 4 years for the mothers and around 10 +/- 4 years for the children. After adapter ligation with NEBNext reagents, the libraries were sequenced on Illumina HiSeq 2000 with 100+100 nt paired-end reads. To avoid cross-contamination, the mother libraries and the child libraries were prepared a month apart and sequenced in separate runs. For each donor, somewhere between about 500,000 and 2,300,000 distinct TCR beta clonotypes were identified. Naive TCR beta clonotypes were estimated from low-frequency clonotypes matched to each donor's FACS-determined naive share, without sorting.

The TCR was taken from a boy aged 2 to 9 in good health. The chain is assembled from TRBV9 and TRBJ2-4; the D gene is possibly TRBD2, with 5 bases matching. Sequencing was carried out using blood. The DNA is TGTGCCAGCAGCGAGTCGGGGATAGCCAAAAACATTCAGTACTTC. It specifies CASSESGIAKNIQYF.